This passage covers 17 T cell receptor beta chains from one sample sequenced in a study of T cells after yellow fever vaccination. Each CDR3 protein is one row after TCRdb ran MiXCR on the 5' RACE reads. The sample lists 450,000 to 550,000 distinct CDR3 sequences; 20% to 25% were seen once. The sample consisted of PBMCs, taken roughly 20 days after the first yellow fever vaccination. The receptor source for this set is a man aged 18 to 30 who received the YFV17D yellow fever vaccine.

V gene TRBV29-1 combines with J gene TRBJ2-1; 8 bases match TRBD1. The CDR3 runs to 13 residues. CDR1 is SQVTM and CDR2 is ANQGSEA in the germline V gene. V was pared by 6 bases and J by 4 bases, with 5 bases of the junction left unmatched. CDR3 sequence: CSVDTGGYNEQFF. The CDR3 DNA reads as TGCAGCGTCGATACAGGGGGGTACAATGAGCAGTTCTTC.

The chain combines TRBV20-1 with TRBJ2-3, with 10 positions matching TRBD2. With 2 bases clipped from V and 0 bases from J, the junction kept 11 bases outside the gene matches. Looked up from germline, CDR1 is DFQATT and CDR2 is SNEGSKA (reference sequence). The CDR3 is made up of 18 amino acids. Written as DNA, the CDR3 is TGCAGTGCTAGAAGGAAGCGGGGGGGATTACCTAGCACAGATACGCAGTATTTT. It yields the protein CSARRKRGGLPSTDTQYF.

This clonotype was found a few times. The J gene is TRBJ1-2, the V gene TRBV7-8; TRBD1 might be the D (5 bases). The CDR3 runs to 14 residues. Germline loops: CDR1 SGHVS, CDR2 FQNEAQ. V was trimmed by 5 bases and J by 1 base, leaving 11 bases between them. CDR3 sequence reads: CASSPRTINYGYTF. The CDR3 coding sequence is TGTGCCAGCAGCCCCCGGACAATTAACTATGGCTACACCTTC.

In this sample, this clonotype turned up a few times. The chain employs TRBV6-1 and TRBJ2-1; D might be TRBD2 (5 bases). This CDR3 is built from 15 residues. Trimming removed 5 bases at V and 2 bases at J, with 13 bases between. The V gene's germline CDR1 is MNHNS and CDR2 SASEGT. In nucleotides, the CDR3 is TGTGCCAGCAGTCAGGAATACGGGGCCTACAATGAGCAGTTCTTC. It is translated as CASSQEYGAYNEQFF.

The rearrangement links TRBV29-1 to TRBJ1-2; 7 bases agree with TRBD1. Germline V lookup: CDR1 SQVTM, CDR2 ANQGSEA. The CDR3 totals 16 residues. V dropped 4 bases and J dropped 2; count of bases not matched to a gene: 13. The CDR3 protein is CSVGSPGGGVNYGYTF. The CDR3, as DNA: TGCAGCGTTGGGTCTCCAGGAGGGGGCGTAAACTATGGCTACACCTTC. Using reference TRBV29-1 and TRBJ1-2 for the parts outside the CDR3, the full variable domain is SAVISQKPSRDICQRGTSLTIQCQVDSQVTMMFWYRQQPGQSLTLIATANQGSEATYESGFVIDKFPISRPNLTFSTLTVSNMSPEDSSIYLCSVGSPGGGVNYGYTFGSGTRLTVV.

The chain joins TRBV2 to TRBJ2-3, with D possibly being TRBD2 (5 bases). The germline V and J ends were trimmed by 4 bases and 6 bases, with 14 bases remaining between them. The CDR3 length is 14 residues. CDR1 is SNHLY and CDR2 is FYNNEI in the germline V gene. The CDR3 DNA reads TGTGCCAGCAGTGGACGGCTAGCCCTGGATACGCAGTATTTT. The encoded protein is CASSGRLALDTQYF.

This clonotype came up many times. This chain joins TRBV7-6 and TRBJ1-1; D is uncertain. Per germline, CDR1 SGHVS and CDR2 FNYEAQ. The CDR3 runs to 15 residues. With 2 bases removed from V and 1 base from J, the gap between germline ends came to 11 bases. The CDR3 DNA is TGTGCCAGCAGCTTATTCGAGACGAGGAACACTGAAGCTTTCTTT. It translates to CASSLFETRNTEAFF.

The table lists this clonotype with a few counts. Here the CDR3 DNA reads TGTGCCACACTCGGGACAGGGGGCAATGAGCAGTACTTC. Its protein product is CATLGTGGNEQYF. The V gene is TRBV10-3, the J gene TRBJ2-7; TRBD1 aligns across 12 bases. The CDR3 loop spans 13 amino acids. CDR1 and CDR2 (germline): ENHRY, SYGVKD. With 10 bases clipped from V and 7 bases from J, the junction kept 8 bases outside the gene matches.

The J gene is TRBJ2-3, the V gene TRBV27, with 10 bases aligning to TRBD1. J was trimmed by 7 bases and V by 5 bases; bases with no gene match: 9. CDR1 is MNHEY and CDR2 is SMNVEV in the germline V gene (reference sequence). The CDR3 length is 15 residues. CDR3 coding DNA: TGTGCCAGCAGTGGGGGACAGGGGTATTCAAATACGCAGTATTTT. Translating it yields CASSGGQGYSNTQYF.

The CDR3 nucleotides read TGCAGTGCTACACGGGCTGATGAAAAACTGTTTTTT. Protein product: CSATRADEKLFF. V and J are TRBV20-1 and TRBJ1-4; no definite D call. This CDR3 is 12 amino acids long. Trimming stripped 4 bases from V and 6 bases from J, with 9 bases between. Germline values: CDR1 DFQATT, CDR2 SNEGSKA (reference sequence).

This clonotype was counted between two and nine times. Here the CDR3 DNA reads TGTGCCAGCAGCCCTCAACTCCGGGGAGGGGGCCTGGGAGAGACCCAGTACTTC. Amino acid sequence: CASSPQLRGGGLGETQYF. The chain couples TRBV11-2 to TRBJ2-5; the D gene could be TRBD1 or TRBD2 (7 bases each). Germline CDR1 is SGHAT and CDR2 is FQNNGV. Deletions cut 5 bases from V and 4 bases from J, with 26 bases between. This CDR3 has 18 residues. The full variable domain, with the rest looked up from reference TRBV11-2 and TRBJ2-5, is EAGVAQSPRYKIIEKRQSVAFWCNPISGHATLYWYQQILGQGPKLLIQFQNNGVVDDSQLPKDRFSAERLKGVDSTLKIQPAKLEDSAVYLCASSPQLRGGGLGETQYFGPGTRLLVL.

This clonotype was observed a few times. The CDR3 reads CASSPASGGVHEQFF. The CDR3 nucleotides read TGTGCCAGCAGCCCCGCTAGCGGGGGGGTCCATGAGCAGTTCTTC. This chain connects TRBV3-1 to TRBJ2-1, with 12 bases that match TRBD2. The J segment lost 8 bases and the V segment lost 4 bases, leaving 6 bases of the junction unmatched. This CDR3 contains 15 residues. The germline V gene encodes CDR1 LGHDT and CDR2 YNNKEL (reference sequence).

This clonotype was detected only once. V gene TRBV3-1 combines with J gene TRBJ1-1, with 8 bases fitting TRBD1. Germline V gives CDR1 LGHDT, CDR2 YNNKEL (reference sequence). Unmatched junction bases numbered 6, after V lost 4 bases and J lost 5 bases. The CDR3 has 14 amino acids. Here the CDR3 reads CASSLSGGETEAFF. For the CDR3, the DNA is TGTGCCAGCAGCCTCTCAGGGGGCGAGACTGAAGCTTTCTTT.

The chain joins TRBV5-4 to TRBJ2-5, with TRBD1 matching 8 bases. The CDR3 loop spans 16 amino acids. CDR1 is SGHNT and CDR2 is YYREEE in the germline V gene (reference sequence). Unmatched junction bases numbered 6, after V lost 0 bases and J lost 2 bases. The CDR3 protein is CASSLVPGTGQETQYF. CDR3 DNA: TGTGCCAGCAGCTTGGTCCCCGGGACAGGACAAGAGACCCAGTACTTC.

This sequence joins TRBV11-2 and TRBJ2-1; TRBD2 agrees at 10 bases. Germline lookup yields CDR1 SGHAT and CDR2 FQNNGV. Trimming removed 1 base from V and 11 bases from J; junction bases left unmatched: 5. The CDR3 is 14 residues long. DNA for the CDR3: TGTGCCAGCAGCTTAGTAACTAGCGGGGATCAGCAGTTCTTC. This translates into CASSLVTSGDQQFF.

This clonotype appeared a few times. This chain joins TRBV18 and TRBJ1-1; a possible D gene is TRBD1 (5 bases). V lost 4 bases and J 3 bases, leaving 9 bases between the germline ends. Germline V gene lookup returns CDR1 KGHSH and CDR2 LQKENI. The CDR3 runs to 13 residues. The CDR3 sequence is CASSQGTDTEAFF. As DNA, the CDR3 is TGTGCCAGCTCACAAGGGACGGACACTGAAGCTTTCTTT. Using reference TRBV18 and TRBJ1-1 for the parts outside the CDR3, the full variable domain is NAGVMQNPRHLVRRRGQEARLRCSPMKGHSHVYWYRQLPEEGLKFMVYLQKENIIDESGMPKERFSAEFPKEGPSILRIQQVVRGDSAAYFCASSQGTDTEAFFGQGTRLTVV.

This clonotype was observed many times. V is TRBV4-3 and J is TRBJ1-6, with D perhaps TRBD1 (5 bases). This CDR3 is 15 amino acids long. V lost 0 bases and J lost 8, with 11 bases in between. Germline assignment: CDR1 LGHNA and CDR2 YSLEER. The CDR3 coding sequence is TGCGCCAGCAGCCAAGATCAGGGTAGGGATTCACCCCTCCACTTT. This gives the protein CASSQDQGRDSPLHF.